Shown below are 10 T cell receptor beta chains from a single sample sequenced in a study of blood T cell repertoires in COVID-19. Measured with immunoSEQ multiplex PCR; TCRdb has only the in-frame clones, and not every one. The repertoire includes about 350,000 clones, 75% to 90% of them detected once, and just over 7% sits in the top ten. Sequences were obtained from peripheral blood. The receptors shown here come from a woman in her fifties or sixties with COVID-19, enrolled during active disease.

This clone has just a few counts. The CDR3 DNA is TGTGCCAGCGAGTCCCCGGGTGAGACCCAGTACTTC. Its protein is CASESPGETQYF. V usage is TRBV6-5 and J usage is TRBJ2-5; no reliable D call. Trimming pared 8 bases from V and 5 bases from J, leaving 12 bases between. CDR1 and CDR2 (germline): MNHEY, SVGAGI. The length of the CDR3 is 12 residues.

The chain recombines TRBV18 with TRBJ2-1; tentatively, D is TRBD1 (6 bases). Trimming shortened V by 4 bases and J by 8 bases, and 18 bases separated the two germline ends. The CDR3 covers 15 residues. CDR1 and CDR2 from the germline V gene are KGHSH and LQKENI. The CDR3 protein is CASSLLTGSQHEQFF. The CDR3 DNA is TGTGCCAGCTCACTCCTTACAGGGTCCCAGCATGAGCAGTTCTTC.

V gene TRBV25-1 combines with J gene TRBJ1-4; D possibly corresponds to TRBD1 (6 bases). There are 17 residues in the CDR3. V was pared by 3 bases and J by 1 base, with 15 bases between. Per the germline V gene, CDR1 is MGHDK and CDR2 is SYGVNS. The CDR3 loop reads CASSDSLSTGTNEKLFF. Here the CDR3 DNA reads TGTGCCAGCAGTGACTCCCTCTCGACAGGAACTAATGAAAAACTGTTTTTT.

In this sample, this clone turned up once. V gene TRBV6-4 combines with J gene TRBJ1-2, with 8 bases aligning to TRBD1. Unmatched junction bases numbered 7, after V lost 4 bases and J lost 3 bases. The CDR3 sequence is 15 residues long. Germline V gene lookup returns CDR1 MRHNA and CDR2 SNTAGT. The CDR3 protein is CASSVGTGLYYGYTF. CDR3 in DNA: TGTGCCAGCAGTGTCGGGACAGGCCTCTACTATGGCTACACCTTC.

The chain joins TRBV4-1 to TRBJ1-6; D unresolved. Trimming shortened V by 4 bases and J by 1 base, and 20 bases separated the two germline ends. The CDR3 loop spans 19 amino acids. Per the germline V gene, CDR1 is MGHRA and CDR2 is YSYEKL. This CDR3 reads CASSPRVPYSQSYNSPLHF. DNA of the CDR3: TGCGCCAGCAGCCCTCGTGTCCCTTACAGTCAGTCCTATAATTCACCCCTCCACTTT.

This chain links TRBV24-1 with TRBJ1-2; D is perhaps TRBD1 (5 bases). CDR1 is KGHDR and CDR2 is SFDVKD in the germline V gene. This CDR3 is 12 amino acids long. Trimming shortened V by 9 bases and J by 6 bases, and 13 bases separated the two germline ends. CDR3 protein: CATPGRGNGYTF. The DNA for the CDR3 is TGTGCCACCCCCGGTCGGGGGAATGGCTACACCTTC.

The chain employs TRBV11-1 and TRBJ2-1; D gene ambiguous. The CDR3 is 13 amino acids. The germline gives CDR1 SGHAT, CDR2 FQDESV (reference sequence). V lost 5 bases and J 4 bases, leaving 9 bases between the germline ends. The CDR3 reads CASSPVAYNEQFF. As DNA, the CDR3 is TGTGCCAGCAGCCCCGTCGCGTACAATGAGCAGTTCTTC.

CDR3 DNA: TGTGCCAGCTCACCGCAGGGACAGGGGGCGGCTTCACCCCTCCACTTT. It encodes CASSPQGQGAASPLHF. The chain links TRBV18 to TRBJ1-6; 12 nucleotides agree with TRBD1. Germline CDR1 KGHSH, CDR2 LQKENI. This CDR3 has 16 amino acids. V gave up 3 bases and J gave up 9 bases; unmatched junction bases: 6.

This clone was picked up a small number of times. The chain joins TRBV19 to TRBJ1-5; D call uncertain. The CDR3 totals 15 residues. Germline loops: CDR1 LNHDA, CDR2 SQIVND (reference sequence). Trimming shortened V by 1 base and J by 2 bases, and 9 bases separated the two germline ends. CDR3 loop: CASSIAMSGNQPQHF. DNA of the CDR3: TGTGCCAGTAGTATAGCGATGTCGGGCAATCAGCCCCAGCATTTT.

The rearrangement uses TRBV2 and TRBJ1-5, with D tentatively TRBD1 (5 bases). Trimming took off 11 bases at V and 7 bases at J, with 15 bases between the two ends. CDR1 is SNHLY, CDR2 FYNNEI, per germline. This CDR3 region has 12 residues. Written as DNA, the CDR3 is TGTGCCTCTCGGGAGGGGAGGCAGCCCCAGCATTTT. As protein: CASREGRQPQHF.